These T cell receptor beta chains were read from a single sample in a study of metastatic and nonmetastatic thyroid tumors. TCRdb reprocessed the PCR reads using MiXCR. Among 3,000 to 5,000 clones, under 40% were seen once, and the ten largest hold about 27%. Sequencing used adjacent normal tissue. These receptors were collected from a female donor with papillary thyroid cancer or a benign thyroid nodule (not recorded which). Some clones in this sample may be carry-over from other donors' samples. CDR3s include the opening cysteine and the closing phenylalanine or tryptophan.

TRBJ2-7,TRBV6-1,CASRYLSSGTTYEQYF
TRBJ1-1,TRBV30,CAWREKGRTEAFF
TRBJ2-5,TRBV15,CATSRDQAGGQTQYF
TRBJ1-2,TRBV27,CASSGPGNENGYTF
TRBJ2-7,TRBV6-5,CASSYGQRSYEQYF
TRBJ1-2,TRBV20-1,CSARVLGAGGYTF
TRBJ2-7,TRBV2,CASQLAGKSYEQYF
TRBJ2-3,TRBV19,CASSIRGLPTDTQYF
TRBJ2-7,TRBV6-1,CASSEGDRDRGSNEQYF
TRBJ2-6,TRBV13,CASLQGSTPGANVLTF
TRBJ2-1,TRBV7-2,CASSLRVGTGRNHEQFF
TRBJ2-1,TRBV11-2,CASSPRLGTEYDNEQFF
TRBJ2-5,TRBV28,CASRTERDRKETQYF
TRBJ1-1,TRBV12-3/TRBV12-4,CASSLKGRTEAFF
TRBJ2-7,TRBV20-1,CSARSERGLTYEQYF
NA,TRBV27,CASSWGRGFEQFF
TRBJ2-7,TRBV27,CASSRLAGGLGTYEQYF
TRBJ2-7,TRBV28,CASSFQLWQSDYEQYF
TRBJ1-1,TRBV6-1,CASSDPTNTEAFF
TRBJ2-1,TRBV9,CASSDERSNEQFF
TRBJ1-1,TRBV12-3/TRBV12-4,CASSFGNTEAFF
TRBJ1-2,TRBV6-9,CASSERRERNGYTF
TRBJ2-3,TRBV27,CASSLAGGITDTQYF
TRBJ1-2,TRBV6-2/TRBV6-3,CASSYDVGRLSYGYTF
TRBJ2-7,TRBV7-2,CASSLPISDEQYF
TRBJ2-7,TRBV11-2,CASSPRPLPYGEQYF
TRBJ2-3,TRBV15,CATSRDLSGSTDTQYF
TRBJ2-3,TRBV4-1,CASSRLQLDTQYF
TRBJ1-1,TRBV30,CAWKIGQGDTEAFF
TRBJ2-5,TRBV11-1,CASSLEAGLAGVGVYGETQYF
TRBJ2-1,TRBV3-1,CASSQDRSGSSSSYNEQFF
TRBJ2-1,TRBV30,CAWSVSAGYNEQFF
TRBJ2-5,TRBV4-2,CASSQDRVHRQETQYF
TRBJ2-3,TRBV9,CASSSSGVLDTQYF
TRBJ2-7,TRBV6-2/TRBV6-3,CASSYSAGEQYF
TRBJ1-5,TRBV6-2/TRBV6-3,CASSYPVQPQHF
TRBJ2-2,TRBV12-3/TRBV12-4,CASSFGTGELFF
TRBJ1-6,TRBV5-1,CASSLGTGHNSPLHF
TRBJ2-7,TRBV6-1,CASSVDSFYEQYF
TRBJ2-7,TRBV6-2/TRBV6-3,CASRYSRGEHYF